This T cell receptor (beta chain) came from a study of blood T cells in healthy people across ages. Through a sample-barcoded 5' primer and a J-beta primer mix, a second PCR was run for roughly 6 to 12 cycles. TCRdb called the 5' RACE reads again in MiXCR, with one record for every CDR3 protein. Of under 1,100,000 distinct CDR3 sequences in the sample, about 25% are singletons; the top ten hold approximately 0.7%. Germline CDR1 MNHEY, CDR2 SMNVEV (reference sequence). V was shortened by 7 bases and J by 2 bases, with 11 bases between the two germline ends. This CDR3 region has 13 residues. This same sample was also taken into another study, of T cells of mothers and their children. That paper notes: Sequencing got over 10 million TCR beta CDR3 reads from each mother and several million from each child. Related mother-child pairs shared slightly more overlap than unrelated pairs, but the difference was non-significant.

This rearrangement joins TRBV27 to TRBJ2-5; D call uncertain. The TCR comes from a girl between 2 and 10 years old in good health. Sequencing input: blood. In nucleotides, the CDR3 is TGTGCCAGCAAGAAGGACGCACAAGAGACCCAGTACTTC. It translates to CASKKDAQETQYF.